These 32 T cell receptor beta chains were all obtained from the same sample, sequenced in a study of cytomegalovirus exposure and HLA in healthy donors. Primers for the PCR totalled 60 Vbeta and 13 Jbeta. Produced via immunoSEQ multiplex PCR; TCRdb's table is partial and in-frame only. The table records 170,000 or so clones, roughly 78% of them present only once. Sequenced input: PBMCs. The receptor source for this set is a boy aged 5-17 years in good health and CMV-seronegative.

This clone was recorded once. This sequence joins TRBV6-5 and TRBJ1-1; TRBD1 agrees at 11 bases. V was pared by 5 bases and J by 4 bases, with 3 bases of the junction left unmatched. This CDR3 has 14 residues. From germline, CDR1 is MNHEY and CDR2 SVGAGI. The CDR3 DNA sequence: TGTGCCAGCAGTCAGGGGACAGGGGGCACTGAAGCTTTCTTT. It encodes CASSQGTGGTEAFF.

This chain uses TRBV7-6 with TRBJ1-5; 7 nucleotides agree with TRBD1. The V segment lost 0 bases and the J segment 5 bases; nucleotides outside the gene matches: 13. This CDR3 comprises 18 residues. The V gene's germline CDR1 is SGHVS and CDR2 FNYEAQ. CDR3 DNA: TGTGCCAGCAGCTTAGCAGACAGGGAGGCGACATGGGATCAGCCCCAGCATTTT. Its translation: CASSLADREATWDQPQHF.

The rearrangement links TRBV6-5 to TRBJ1-2, with D perhaps matching TRBD1 (6 bases). Trimming stripped 6 bases from V and 6 bases from J, with 8 bases between. Germline V CDR1 and CDR2: MNHEY, SVGAGI. The CDR3 runs to 11 residues. In DNA, the CDR3 is TGTGCCAGCAGGGACAGCGATGGCTACACCTTC. Translation: CASRDSDGYTF.

The chain couples TRBV11-2 to TRBJ1-2; D is undetermined. Trimming removed 0 bases from V and 2 bases from J, with 7 bases in between. The germline gives CDR1 SGHAT, CDR2 FQNNGV. The CDR3 loop spans 14 amino acids. The CDR3 reads CASSLDTRNYGYTF. The CDR3 coding sequence is TGTGCCAGCAGCTTAGACACGAGAAACTATGGCTACACCTTC.

This sequence joins TRBV5-4 and TRBJ2-7; 9 bases agree with TRBD2. This CDR3 is built from 16 residues. V trimming: 0 bases; J trimming: 0 bases; junction bases outside the gene matches: 4. Looked up from germline, CDR1 is SGHNT and CDR2 is YYREEE (reference sequence). CDR3 amino acids: CASSLVSGGSSYEQYF. In DNA, the CDR3 is TGTGCCAGCAGCTTGGTGAGCGGGGGGAGCTCCTACGAGCAGTACTTC.

The chain's CDR3 is CASSPSRRIYEQYF. CDR3 DNA sequence: TGTGCCAGCAGTCCTTCTAGGAGGATCTACGAGCAGTACTTC. The V and J genes are TRBV27 and TRBJ2-7, with D perhaps TRBD2 (5 bases). The germline CDR1 and CDR2 sequences are MNHEY and SMNVEV (reference sequence). This CDR3 contains 14 residues. V was shortened by 5 bases and J by 3 bases, with 14 bases between the two germline ends.

In regard to this clone: Different DNA sequences within this sample yield the same CDR3. This chain uses TRBV5-1 with TRBJ1-1; tentatively, D is TRBD1 (5 bases). Germline loops: CDR1 SGHRS, CDR2 YFSETQ. CDR3 length equals 12 residues. The V end lost 1 base, the J end lost 4 bases, and 5 bases lay between the germline ends. This chain's CDR3 is CASSLRGTEAFF. In DNA, the CDR3 is TGCGCCAGCAGCTTGAGGGGCACTGAAGCTTTCTTT.

Remarks on this clone: The same CDR3 can be traced to other DNA sequences in this sample. The genes are TRBV30 and TRBJ1-2; 8 bases are shared with TRBD1. Germline V lookup: CDR1 GTSNPN, CDR2 SVGIG (reference sequence). J gave up 7 bases and V 5 bases, and 3 bases lay outside the gene matches. The CDR3 consists of 11 residues. The CDR3 sequence: CAWGQGGGYTF. For the CDR3, the DNA is TGTGCCTGGGGACAGGGAGGTGGCTACACCTTC. The full variable domain, its missing parts supplied by reference TRBV30 and TRBJ1-2, is SQTIHQWPATLVQPVGSPLSLECTVEGTSNPNLYWYRQAAGRGLQLLFYSVGIGQISSEVPQNLSASRPQDRQFILSSKKLLLSDSGFYLCAWGQGGGYTFGSGTRLTVV.

This clone has just a few counts. V and J are TRBV19 and TRBJ2-2, with 10 bases identical to TRBD2. In germline, CDR1 is LNHDA, CDR2 SQIVND (reference sequence). Unmatched junction bases numbered 9, after V lost 8 bases and J lost 6 bases. This CDR3 has 15 amino acids. The CDR3 loop reads CASRTAGGLAGELFF. The CDR3 DNA reads TGTGCCAGTCGCACAGCGGGAGGGTTAGCCGGGGAGCTGTTTTTT.

The V and J genes are TRBV27 and TRBJ1-2, with 10 nucleotides matching TRBD1. The germline V gene encodes CDR1 MNHEY and CDR2 SMNVEV (reference sequence). J gave up 4 bases and V 3 bases, and 5 bases lay outside the gene matches. CDR3 size: 15 residues. CDR3 in DNA: TGTGCCAGCAGTTTGACGGACAGGGGGACCTATGGCTACACCTTC. Amino acids: CASSLTDRGTYGYTF.

This clone was detected only a few times. The chain employs TRBV6-1 and TRBJ1-2; perhaps TRBD1 as D (6 bases). V was cut by 8 bases and J by 4 bases, with 20 bases left in between. The length of the CDR3 is 15 residues. The V gene's germline CDR1 is MNHNS and CDR2 SASEGT. Written as DNA, the CDR3 is TGTGCCAGCCGATCGGACAGCCGACTTTCCTATGGCTACACCTTC. It encodes CASRSDSRLSYGYTF.

The V call is TRBV9, the J call TRBJ2-5; a weak D match, TRBD1 (6 bases). CDR3 length equals 15 residues. CDR1 and CDR2 (germline): SGDLS, YYNGEE. V lost 3 bases to trimming and J lost 2 bases, with 14 bases between them. CDR3 residues: CASSEIGQRQETQYF. In nucleotides, the CDR3 is TGTGCCAGCAGCGAAATAGGACAGAGACAAGAGACCCAGTACTTC.

Only a few counts were recorded for this clone. The V gene is TRBV27, the J gene TRBJ1-1; 8 bases match TRBD1. This CDR3 spans 14 amino acids. Germline CDR1 reads MNHEY; CDR2 reads SMNVEV (reference sequence). The junction had 5 bases not matched to a gene; V was cut back by 5 bases and J by 3 bases. The CDR3 bases are TGTGCCAGCAGTACCCGGACAGGGCACACTGAAGCTTTCTTT. Translating it yields CASSTRTGHTEAFF.

The chain employs TRBV19 and TRBJ2-7, with 7 bases identical to TRBD1. CDR1 and CDR2 (germline): LNHDA, SQIVND (reference sequence). The V segment lost 5 bases and the J segment 2 bases; nucleotides outside the gene matches: 6. The CDR3 loop spans 14 amino acids. CDR3 in DNA: TGTGCCAGTAGTGGGTGGGACAGCACCTACGAGCAGTACTTC. It specifies CASSGWDSTYEQYF.

The V gene is TRBV5-1, the J gene TRBJ1-5, with 9 bases lining up with TRBD1. This CDR3 spans 14 amino acids. J was trimmed by 6 bases and V by 0 bases; bases with no gene match: 1. Germline loops: CDR1 SGHRS, CDR2 YFSETQ. CDR3 region: CASSLGTGVQPQHF. CDR3 nucleotides: TGCGCCAGCAGCTTGGGGACAGGGGTTCAGCCCCAGCATTTT.

This clone was observed a single time. The rearrangement links TRBV19 to TRBJ1-2; 7 bases agree with TRBD1. The CDR3 loop spans 13 amino acids. The V gene end was trimmed by 6 bases and the J gene end by 4 bases; junction bases not matched to a gene: 5. Germline values: CDR1 LNHDA, CDR2 SQIVND (reference sequence). The CDR3 sequence: CASSTRDSYGYTF. The CDR3 DNA sequence: TGTGCCAGTAGCACACGGGACAGCTATGGCTACACCTTC.

This sequence joins TRBV9 and TRBJ2-5; D is possibly TRBD1 (6 bases). The germline V gene encodes CDR1 SGDLS and CDR2 YYNGEE. This CDR3 comprises 14 residues. The V end lost 0 bases, the J end lost 1 base, and 7 bases lay between the germline ends. The CDR3 protein is CASSVGDIQETQYF. In DNA, the CDR3 is TGTGCCAGCAGCGTAGGGGACATCCAAGAGACCCAGTACTTC. The variable domain in full, with the rest retrieved from reference TRBV9 and TRBJ2-5, is DSGVTQTPKHLITATGQRVTLRCSPRSGDLSVYWYQQSLDQGLQFLIQYYNGEERAKGNILERFSAQQFPDLHSELNLSSLELGDSALYFCASSVGDIQETQYFGPGTRLLVL.

V usage is TRBV4-3 and J usage is TRBJ2-1; 13 bases align to TRBD2. The CDR3 is 17 residues long. CDR1 is LGHNA, CDR2 YSLEER, per germline. V lost 0 bases and J lost 7; bases outside the gene matches: 6. The CDR3: CASSQDLTSGRLNEQFF. DNA for the CDR3: TGCGCCAGCAGCCAAGATCTGACTAGCGGGAGGCTTAATGAGCAGTTCTTC.

The chain recombines TRBV9 with TRBJ1-2; 11 bases are a match to TRBD1. Trimming took 0 bases from V and 7 from J; bases not matched to a gene: 8. This CDR3 region has 16 residues. CDR1 and CDR2 (germline): SGDLS, YYNGEE. The CDR3 here is CASSVDGGQGGFGYTF. CDR3 nucleotide sequence: TGTGCCAGCAGCGTAGATGGGGGACAGGGGGGGTTTGGCTACACCTTC.

The V call is TRBV5-1, the J call TRBJ2-7; 7 nucleotides line up with TRBD1. The CDR3 totals 13 residues. The germline CDR1 and CDR2 sequences are SGHRS and YFSETQ. V trimming: 5 bases; J trimming: 3 bases; junction bases outside the gene matches: 5. The CDR3 here is CASRRTGSYEQYF. The CDR3 bases are TGCGCCAGCAGGAGGACAGGCAGCTACGAGCAGTACTTC.

This chain links TRBV12-5 with TRBJ1-1; 8 nucleotides agree with TRBD1. The V and J ends lost 2 bases and 3 bases, in that order; junction bases with no gene match: 5. The CDR3 covers 15 residues. Germline CDR1 reads LGHNT; CDR2 reads FRNRAP. The DNA of the CDR3 is TGTGCTAGTGGTTTGATGACAGGGGCCTACACTGAAGCTTTCTTT. It is translated as CASGLMTGAYTEAFF.

The chain recombines TRBV7-9 with TRBJ1-4; D uncertain. Looked up from germline, CDR1 is SEHNR and CDR2 is FQNEAQ (reference sequence). The CDR3 has 13 amino acids. Trimming cost V 4 bases and J 8 bases, with 11 bases left between them. In DNA form, the CDR3 reads TGTGCCAGCAGCTGGAGGGAGGGAGAAAAACTGTTTTTT. It is translated as CASSWREGEKLFF.

This clone was picked up one time. The gene calls are TRBV21-1 and TRBJ1-1. TRBV21-1 constitutes a pseudogene. The CDR3 is 17 amino acids. CDR3 bases: TGTGCCAGCAGCAGGGCCCTTTTTGATACGGGGGAAACTGAAGCTTTCTTT. Translating it yields CASSRALFDTGETEAFF.

This clone was counted once. The chain is built from TRBV19 and TRBJ2-3; 7 bases fit TRBD2. Germline CDR1 is LNHDA and CDR2 is SQIVND (reference sequence). CDR3 length: 18 residues. Trimming removed 3 bases from V and 3 bases from J; junction bases left unmatched: 15. The CDR3 spells CASSMLGGVEWLTDTQYF. As DNA, the CDR3 is TGTGCCAGTAGTATGTTGGGGGGGGTCGAGTGGTTGACAGATACGCAGTATTTT.

The chain employs TRBV15 and TRBJ1-1, with a weak D call TRBD1 (6 bases). The ends were cut back, 0 bases at V and 6 bases at J, with 14 bases in the middle. CDR3 length: 15 residues. Germline lookup yields CDR1 LNHNV and CDR2 YYDKDF (reference sequence). The CDR3 DNA is TGTGCCACCAGCAGAGATCCGTCGGGGACACCTGAAGCTTTCTTT. It translates to CATSRDPSGTPEAFF.

This chain uses TRBV6-6 with TRBJ1-2; TRBD1 is a possible D gene (6 bases). The CDR3 has 14 amino acids. Per germline, CDR1 MNHNY and CDR2 SVGAGI (reference sequence). Trimming shortened V by 5 bases and J by 7 bases, and 17 bases separated the two germline ends. CDR3 sequence: CASSPDRSSSGYTF. CDR3 DNA: TGTGCCAGCAGTCCTGACAGGTCCTCCAGTGGCTACACCTTC.

The chain is built from TRBV4-1 and TRBJ1-2, with D hard to call. V lost 0 bases, J lost 7 bases, and 12 bases lay in between. This CDR3 comprises 14 residues. Germline values: CDR1 MGHRA, CDR2 YSYEKL. This chain's CDR3 is CASSQDQVSLGYTF. The CDR3, as DNA: TGCGCCAGCAGCCAAGACCAGGTTTCCCTTGGCTACACCTTC.

The chain is built from TRBV4-3 and TRBJ1-1; D is possibly TRBD1 (5 bases). The germline gives CDR1 LGHNA, CDR2 YSLEER. Trimming pared 1 base from V and 4 bases from J, leaving 13 bases between. There are 15 residues in the CDR3. CDR3 sequence: CASSQGRQGSTEAFF. The CDR3 bases are TGCGCCAGCAGCCAAGGAAGGCAGGGAAGCACTGAAGCTTTCTTT.

The V call is TRBV7-6, the J call TRBJ2-5; TRBD1 or TRBD2 may be the D gene (5 bases each). Trimming stripped 5 bases from V and 5 bases from J, with 9 bases between. The germline CDR1 and CDR2 sequences are SGHVS and FNYEAQ. The CDR3 length is 12 residues. The CDR3 DNA reads TGTGCCAGCAGCGTAGAGGGGGAGACCCAGTACTTC. Protein sequence: CASSVEGETQYF. Based on the CDR3 plus reference TRBV7-6 and TRBJ2-5, the full variable domain is GAGVSQSPRYKVTKRGQDVALRCDPISGHVSLYWYRQALGQGPEFLTYFNYEAQQDKSGLPNDRFSAERPEGSISTLTIQRTEQRDSAMYRCASSVEGETQYFGPGTRLLVL.

The chain combines TRBV7-3 with TRBJ2-5; weak D call: TRBD2 (5 bases). Looked up from germline, CDR1 is SGHTA and CDR2 is FQGTGA. The germline V and J ends were trimmed by 1 base and 5 bases, with 11 bases remaining between them. The CDR3 is made up of 14 amino acids. CDR3 nucleotide sequence: TGTGCCAGCAGCTTAAGGCCTAGCAGTGAGACCCAGTACTTC. Protein sequence: CASSLRPSSETQYF. The whole variable domain, filled in from reference TRBV7-3 and TRBJ2-5, reads GAGVSQTPSNKVTEKGKYVELRCDPISGHTALYWYRQSLGQGPEFLIYFQGTGAADDSGLPNDRFFAVRPEGSVSTLKIQRTERGDSAVYLCASSLRPSSETQYFGPGTRLLVL.

This chain links TRBV5-1 with TRBJ2-7; D is perhaps TRBD1 (5 bases). CDR3 length: 17 amino acids. Germline loops: CDR1 SGHRS, CDR2 YFSETQ. The V end lost 4 bases, the J end lost 0 bases, and 20 bases lay between the germline ends. CDR3 bases: TGCGCCAGCAGCAAAATCACCGGGTGGACAAACTCCTACGAGCAGTACTTC. It encodes CASSKITGWTNSYEQYF.

The chain is built from TRBV5-4 and TRBJ2-1, with 11 bases fitting TRBD1. CDR1 is SGHNT, CDR2 YYREEE, per germline (reference sequence). With V trimmed by 2 bases and J by 7 bases, 8 bases remained unmatched. This CDR3 is 16 amino acids long. The CDR3 protein is CASSFPRDRGLNEQFF. For the CDR3, the DNA is TGTGCCAGCAGCTTCCCCCGGGACAGGGGGTTAAATGAGCAGTTCTTC.